The 13 T cell receptor beta chains listed next were all sequenced from one sample in a study of cytomegalovirus exposure and HLA in healthy donors. PCR was performed using 60 Vbeta and 13 Jbeta primers. Sequencing was performed with immunoSEQ multiplex PCR; in TCRdb, only in-frame clones are kept and a portion is missing. Among 150,000 to 200,000 clones listed, more than 60% were seen once. Sample: PBMCs. The source of these receptors is a human donor in good health.

This chain connects TRBV19 to TRBJ1-5; TRBD1 might be the D (5 bases). With 11 bases removed from V and 3 bases from J, the gap between germline ends came to 11 bases. There are 12 residues in the CDR3. Germline V lookup: CDR1 LNHDA, CDR2 SQIVND (reference sequence). In DNA, the CDR3 is TGTGCCCTTGGGGGACTCAATCAGCCCCAGCATTTT. It encodes CALGGLNQPQHF.

The chain recombines TRBV15 with TRBJ1-3, with D possibly TRBD1 on 6 matching bases. The CDR3 totals 19 residues. In germline, CDR1 is LNHNV, CDR2 YYDKDF (reference sequence). The ends were cut back, 0 bases at V and 0 bases at J, with 18 bases in the middle. The CDR3 DNA reads as TGTGCCACCAGCAGAGACCGAGGGTATACAGGGACCTCTGGAAACACCATATATTTT. Residues: CATSRDRGYTGTSGNTIYF.

The chain combines TRBV6-4 with TRBJ2-5, with D possibly TRBD2 on 6 matching bases. CDR1 and CDR2 (germline): MRHNA, SNTAGT. The ends were cut back, 5 bases at V and 1 base at J, with 20 bases in the middle. This CDR3 is 17 amino acids long. CDR3 bases: TGTGCCAGCAGTCCGTTGGGCGGGGACCCTCTCCAAGAGACCCAGTACTTC. Residues: CASSPLGGDPLQETQYF.

The genes are TRBV5-8 and TRBJ2-7; D is perhaps TRBD2 (6 bases). This CDR3 contains 11 residues. V was shortened by 1 base and J by 9 bases, with 8 bases between the two germline ends. In germline, CDR1 is SGHTS, CDR2 YDEGEE. The CDR3: CASSLLGGQYF. The CDR3 nucleotides are TGTGCCAGCAGCTTGTTGGGGGGGCAGTACTTC.

The sample holds a few counts of this clone. The rearrangement uses TRBV7-3 and TRBJ2-1; 8 nucleotides match TRBD2. J was trimmed by 4 bases and V by 4 bases; bases with no gene match: 12. The CDR3 runs 17 residues. Germline assignment: CDR1 SGHTA and CDR2 FQGTGA. In nucleotides, the CDR3 is TGTGCCAGCAGCTCCAACCCCGGGGGGGGTGTATACAATGAGCAGTTCTTC. It translates to CASSSNPGGGVYNEQFF.

In this sample, this clone turned up once. This chain joins TRBV2 and TRBJ2-7, with D tentatively TRBD1 (6 bases). Germline V gene sequence: CDR1 SNHLY, CDR2 FYNNEI. There are 14 residues in the CDR3. Trimming shortened V by 4 bases and J by 7 bases, and 17 bases separated the two germline ends. CDR3 bases: TGTGCCAGCAGTGGGTTCAGGGCAGGGGTAGAGCAGTACTTC. Protein: CASSGFRAGVEQYF.

This chain links TRBV7-2 with TRBJ2-5; 7 positions match TRBD2. Trimming removed 3 bases from V and 4 bases from J; junction bases left unmatched: 5. This CDR3 spans 14 amino acids. CDR1 SGHTA and CDR2 FQGNSA come from the germline V gene. Written as DNA, the CDR3 is TGTGCCAGCAGCTTCGCGGGGGTAGGAGAGACCCAGTACTTC. It yields the protein CASSFAGVGETQYF. Drawing the rest from reference TRBV7-2 and TRBJ2-5, the complete variable domain is GAGVSQSPSNKVTEKGKDVELRCDPISGHTALYWYRQSLGQGLEFLIYFQGNSAPDKSGLPSDRFSAERTGGSVSTLTIQRTQQEDSAVYLCASSFAGVGETQYFGPGTRLLVL.

The chain is built from TRBV5-8 and TRBJ1-4, with 7 bases lining up with TRBD1. Looked up from germline, CDR1 is SGHTS and CDR2 is YDEGEE. The CDR3 spans 14 residues. V shed 0 bases, J shed 6 bases, and the junction held 2 bases outside the gene matches. In DNA, the CDR3 is TGTGCCAGCAGCTTGGAAACAGGGGATGAAAAACTGTTTTTT. Protein: CASSLETGDEKLFF.

The rearrangement links TRBV6-1 to TRBJ2-5; 7 bases line up with TRBD1. Germline CDR1 and CDR2: MNHNS and SASEGT. V dropped 1 base and J dropped 5; count of bases not matched to a gene: 4. The CDR3 covers 14 residues. As DNA, the CDR3 is TGTGCCAGCAGTGAAGGGGACAGTCGGGAGACCCAGTACTTC. Its protein product is CASSEGDSRETQYF.

V and J are TRBV4-1 and TRBJ1-1, with TRBD1 matching over 7 bases. Germline V gene lookup returns CDR1 MGHRA and CDR2 YSYEKL. This CDR3 comprises 14 residues. V lost 2 bases, J lost 8 bases, and 8 bases stayed unmatched. Here the CDR3 DNA reads TGCGCCAGCAGCCAACCCCAGGGGGTACTGGAAGCTTTCTTT. The encoded protein is CASSQPQGVLEAFF.

CDR3 coding DNA: TGTGCCAGCAGTGAAAGGGTTGGGGCAGTTGCGAGCATTCAGTACTTC. Protein product: CASSERVGAVASIQYF. The J gene is TRBJ2-4, the V gene TRBV2; a weak D match, TRBD1 (5 bases). Germline loops: CDR1 SNHLY, CDR2 FYNNEI. V gave up 2 bases and J gave up 9 bases, with 20 bases separating them. The CDR3 is 16 amino acids.

The J gene is TRBJ1-4, the V gene TRBV7-9; D is ambiguous. Looked up from germline, CDR1 is SEHNR and CDR2 is FQNEAQ (reference sequence). V lost 5 bases to trimming and J lost 6 bases, with 10 bases between them. The CDR3 is 13 residues long. The CDR3 reads CASSPVGDEKLFF. The CDR3 region has the DNA TGTGCCAGCAGCCCAGTCGGGGATGAAAAACTGTTTTTT.

The V and J genes are TRBV7-2 and TRBJ2-1; no clear D gene. This CDR3 has 12 amino acids. In germline, CDR1 is SGHTA, CDR2 FQGNSA. With 3 bases removed from V and 5 bases from J, the gap between germline ends came to 5 bases. CDR3 in amino acids: CASSFFNNEQFF. CDR3 in DNA: TGTGCCAGCAGCTTTTTTAACAATGAGCAGTTCTTC.